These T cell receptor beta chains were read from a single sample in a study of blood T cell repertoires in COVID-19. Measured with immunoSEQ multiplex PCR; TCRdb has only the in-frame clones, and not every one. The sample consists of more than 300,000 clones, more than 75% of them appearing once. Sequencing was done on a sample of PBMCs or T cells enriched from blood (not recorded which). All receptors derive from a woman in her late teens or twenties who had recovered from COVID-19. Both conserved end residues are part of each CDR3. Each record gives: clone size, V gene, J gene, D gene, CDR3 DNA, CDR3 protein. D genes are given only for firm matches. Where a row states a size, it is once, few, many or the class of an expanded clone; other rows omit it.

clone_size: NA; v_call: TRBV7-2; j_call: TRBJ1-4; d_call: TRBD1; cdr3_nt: TGTGCCAGCAGCTTAGCAGGGGGCCGGGAAAAACTGTTTTTT; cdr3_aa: CASSLAGGREKLFF
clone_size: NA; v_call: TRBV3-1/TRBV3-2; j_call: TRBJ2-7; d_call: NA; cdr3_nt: TGTGCCAGCAGCCATTCCCTTAGCGTCCACGAGCAGTACTTC; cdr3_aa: CASSHSLSVHEQYF
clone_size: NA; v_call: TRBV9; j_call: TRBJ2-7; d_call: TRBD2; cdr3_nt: TGTGCCAGCAGCGTGGAGCTAGCGGCCGAGCAGTACTTC; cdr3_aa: CASSVELAAEQYF
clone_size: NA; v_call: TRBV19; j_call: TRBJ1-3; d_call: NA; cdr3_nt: TGTGCCAGTAGTAAGGGTACGGACACCTTCTCTGGAAACACCATATATTTT; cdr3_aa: CASSKGTDTFSGNTIYF
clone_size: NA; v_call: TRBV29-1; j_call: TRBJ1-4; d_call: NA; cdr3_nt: TGCAGCGCCGGAGGTCTGCCAGGGGCAACTAATGAAAAACTGTTTTTT; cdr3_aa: CSAGGLPGATNEKLFF
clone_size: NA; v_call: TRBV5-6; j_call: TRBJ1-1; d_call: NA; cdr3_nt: TGTGCCAGCAGCCCACCAGGGAACACTGAAGCTTTCTTT; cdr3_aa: CASSPPGNTEAFF
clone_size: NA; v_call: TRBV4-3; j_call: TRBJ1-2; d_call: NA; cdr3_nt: TGCGCCAGCAGCCAAGAAAGCGAATTTAACTATGGCTACACCTTC; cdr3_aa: CASSQESEFNYGYTF
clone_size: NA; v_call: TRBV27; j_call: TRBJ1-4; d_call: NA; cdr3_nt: TGTGCCAGCAGTTTCGGGGGGCATGAAAAACTGTTTTTT; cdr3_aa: CASSFGGHEKLFF
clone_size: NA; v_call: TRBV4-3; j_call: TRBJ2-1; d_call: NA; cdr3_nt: TGCGCCAGCAGCCATGAAATGGACAGCTACAATGAGCAGTTCTTC; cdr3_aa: CASSHEMDSYNEQFF
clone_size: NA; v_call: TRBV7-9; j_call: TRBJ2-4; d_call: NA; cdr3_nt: TGTGCCAGCAGCTTTAGCATCGACATTCAGTACTTC; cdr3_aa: CASSFSIDIQYF
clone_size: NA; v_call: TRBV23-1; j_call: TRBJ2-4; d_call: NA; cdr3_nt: TGCGCCAGCAGTCAGACAGAGGAAAACATTCAGTACTTC; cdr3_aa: CASSQTEENIQYF
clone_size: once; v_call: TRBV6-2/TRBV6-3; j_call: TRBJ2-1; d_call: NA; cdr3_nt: TGTGCCAGCAGTTACGGGGGCAACGGGCAGTTCTTC; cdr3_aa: CASSYGGNGQFF
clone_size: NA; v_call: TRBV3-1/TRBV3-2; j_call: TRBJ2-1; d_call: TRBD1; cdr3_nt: TGTGCCAGCAGCCCCGGACAGGGCTACAATGAGCAGTTCTTC; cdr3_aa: CASSPGQGYNEQFF
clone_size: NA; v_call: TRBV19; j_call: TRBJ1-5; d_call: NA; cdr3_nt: TGTGCCAGTCGCCGCCAGGGCCGTAGACAGCTCAATCAGCCCCAGCATTTT; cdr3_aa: CASRRQGRRQLNQPQHF
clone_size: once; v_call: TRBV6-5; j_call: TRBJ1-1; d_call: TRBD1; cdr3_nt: TGTGCCAGCAGTACCTGGACAGGGATGAACACTGAAGCTTTCTTT; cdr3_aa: CASSTWTGMNTEAFF
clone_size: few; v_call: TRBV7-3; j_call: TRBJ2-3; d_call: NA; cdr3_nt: TGTGCCAGCAGCTTAGGCAGCGTCAACACAGATACGCAGTATTTT; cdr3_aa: CASSLGSVNTDTQYF
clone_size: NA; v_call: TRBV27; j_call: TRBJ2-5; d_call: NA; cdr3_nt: TGTGCCAGCAGTCCGGGGGTAGCGGTCCTCGGCAGCGAGACCCAGTACTTC; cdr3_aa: CASSPGVAVLGSETQYF
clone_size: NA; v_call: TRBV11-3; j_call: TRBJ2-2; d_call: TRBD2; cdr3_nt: TGTGCCAGCAGCACTCGACTAGCCAGGAACACCGGGGAGCTGTTTTTT; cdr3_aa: CASSTRLARNTGELFF
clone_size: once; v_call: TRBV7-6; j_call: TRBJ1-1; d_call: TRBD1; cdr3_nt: TGTGCCAGCAGCTCGACAGGGCAAGACACTGAAGCTTTCTTT; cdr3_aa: CASSSTGQDTEAFF
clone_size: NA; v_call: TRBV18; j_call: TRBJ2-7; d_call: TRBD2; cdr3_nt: TGTGCCAGCTCGCTCCCTCGGGGGGCCTACGAGCAGTACTTC; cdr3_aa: CASSLPRGAYEQYF
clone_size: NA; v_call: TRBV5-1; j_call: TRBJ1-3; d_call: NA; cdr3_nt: TGCGCCAGCAGCTTGGTAGGCTCGGGGTCTGGAAACACCATATATTTT; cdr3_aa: CASSLVGSGSGNTIYF
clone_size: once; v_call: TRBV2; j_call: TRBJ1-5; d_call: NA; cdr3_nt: TGTGCCAGCAGTTTCCAGGGGAGTGGGGGTCAGCCCCAGCATTTT; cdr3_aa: CASSFQGSGGQPQHF